One and the same sample provided the 31 T cell receptor beta chains below, sequenced in a study of blood T cell repertoires in COVID-19. Generated by immunoSEQ multiplex PCR, the TCRdb table keeps only in-frame clones and is missing some. The data hold 91,000 or so clones, with around nine tenths observed a single time. The specimen sequenced was peripheral blood. These receptors were taken from a woman in her forties or fifties in a cohort sampled during active COVID-19.

The genes are TRBV7-6 and TRBJ2-2, with D perhaps matching TRBD1 (5 bases). This CDR3 has 16 amino acids. Looked up from germline, CDR1 is SGHVS and CDR2 is FNYEAQ. Trimming took 7 bases from V and 1 from J, leaving 16 bases between them. CDR3 DNA sequence: TGTGCCAGCAACCAAATAGGGGCAGGGAACACCGGGGAGCTGTTTTTT. Its protein product is CASNQIGAGNTGELFF.

This clone appeared once. V and J are TRBV6-6 and TRBJ1-4; D might be TRBD1 (6 bases). V dropped 2 bases and J dropped 5 bases, with 12 bases sitting between them. Germline assignment: CDR1 MNHNY and CDR2 SVGAGI (reference sequence). The length of the CDR3 is 15 residues. The CDR3 is CASSYPGTLNEKLFF. The CDR3, as DNA: TGTGCCAGCAGTTACCCCGGGACATTAAATGAAAAACTGTTTTTT.

This chain connects TRBV5-1 to TRBJ1-1, with 7 bases lining up with TRBD1. Germline loops: CDR1 SGHRS, CDR2 YFSETQ. The V gene end was trimmed by 5 bases and the J gene end by 0 bases; junction bases not matched to a gene: 10. This CDR3 is 16 amino acids long. The CDR3 sequence is CASSRMGQTMNTEAFF. CDR3 nucleotide sequence: TGCGCCAGCAGTCGGATGGGACAGACTATGAACACTGAAGCTTTCTTT.

V is TRBV29-1 and J is TRBJ2-7, with 9 bases fitting TRBD1. Looked up from germline, CDR1 is SQVTM and CDR2 is ANQGSEA. The ends lost 7 bases at V and 2 bases at J; junction bases unmatched: 3. This CDR3 region has 12 residues. This CDR3 is CSGGQGAYEQYF. The DNA of the CDR3 is TGCAGCGGGGGACAGGGAGCCTACGAGCAGTACTTC.

The chain recombines TRBV27 with TRBJ2-1; D might be TRBD2 (6 bases). V was cut by 8 bases and J by 0 bases, with 14 bases left in between. The CDR3 extends over 15 amino acids. CDR1 is MNHEY, CDR2 SMNVEV, per germline (reference sequence). This chain's CDR3 is CASGLSGGSYNEQFF. CDR3 DNA: TGTGCCAGCGGTCTTAGCGGAGGCTCCTACAATGAGCAGTTCTTC.

The chain uses TRBV4-1 and TRBJ2-5; the match to TRBD2 covers 9 bases. This CDR3 is 18 amino acids long. With V trimmed by 4 bases and J by 5 bases, 17 bases remained unmatched. Germline V gene sequence: CDR1 MGHRA, CDR2 YSYEKL. CDR3 amino acids: CASSLPPRGGRAGETQYF. The CDR3 region has the DNA TGCGCCAGCAGCCTCCCCCCGAGAGGCGGGAGGGCCGGTGAGACCCAGTACTTC.

V usage is TRBV7-9 and J usage is TRBJ2-5; 15 nucleotides agree with TRBD2. Germline CDR1 and CDR2: SEHNR and FQNEAQ (reference sequence). This CDR3 contains 18 residues. With 4 bases clipped from V and 5 bases from J, the junction kept 11 bases outside the gene matches. CDR3 nucleotide sequence: TGTGCCAGCAGCTGGATGGGTCGGACTAGCGGGAGGGGGGAGACCCAGTACTTC. This translates into CASSWMGRTSGRGETQYF.

V is TRBV5-4 and J is TRBJ2-1; 10 nucleotides match TRBD2. This CDR3 region has 17 residues. Trimming cost V 0 bases and J 5 bases; bases outside gene matches: 8. CDR1 is SGHNT and CDR2 is YYREEE in the germline V gene (reference sequence). The CDR3 DNA reads TGTGCCAGCAGCTTGGCCCCTAGCGGGGGTACTCACAATGAGCAGTTCTTC. Its protein product is CASSLAPSGGTHNEQFF.

In its sample, this clone was seen once. The rearrangement joins TRBV2 to TRBJ1-3; D gene ambiguous. The CDR3 spans 15 residues. The germline gives CDR1 SNHLY, CDR2 FYNNEI. V gave up 2 bases and J gave up 2 bases, with 10 bases separating them. Here the CDR3 DNA reads TGTGCCAGCAGTGAACGGAGGTTACCTGGAAACACCATATATTTT. Its protein is CASSERRLPGNTIYF.

This clone was recorded a few times. J is TRBJ2-2 and V is TRBV5-4; TRBD1 agrees at 11 bases. The germline V gene has CDR1 SGHNT and CDR2 YYREEE (reference sequence). After removal of 4 bases from V and 6 bases from J, the junction contained 2 bases not matched to a gene. This CDR3 is 14 amino acids long. CDR3 sequence reads: CASSPGQGAGELFF. As DNA, the CDR3 is TGTGCCAGCAGCCCGGGACAGGGGGCCGGGGAGCTGTTTTTT. Filled out from reference TRBV5-4 and TRBJ2-2, the complete variable domain reads ETGVTQSPTHLIKTRGQQVTLRCSSQSGHNTVSWYQQALGQGPQFIFQYYREEENGRGNFPPRFSGLQFPNYSSELNVNALELDDSALYLCASSPGQGAGELFFGEGSRLTVL.

In DNA form, the CDR3 reads TGTGCCAGTACCTCAGGGGCGTATCAGCCCCAGCATTTT. It is translated as CASTSGAYQPQHF. The chain is built from TRBV19 and TRBJ1-5, with D maybe TRBD1 (6 bases). The germline gives CDR1 LNHDA, CDR2 SQIVND (reference sequence). V lost 7 bases and J lost 5, with 12 bases in between. This CDR3 spans 13 amino acids.

The chain joins TRBV5-6 to TRBJ2-3, with 8 bases lining up with TRBD2. The CDR3 has 17 amino acids. Unmatched junction bases numbered 12, after V lost 6 bases and J lost 0 bases. In germline, CDR1 is SGHDT, CDR2 YYEEEE. The CDR3 is CASTQSRASGSTDTQYF. CDR3 DNA sequence: TGTGCCAGCACCCAAAGTCGGGCTAGCGGGAGCACAGATACGCAGTATTTT. The complete variable domain, with remaining parts taken from reference TRBV5-6 and TRBJ2-3, reads DAGVTQSPTHLIKTRGQQVTLRCSPKSGHDTVSWYQQALGQGPQFIFQYYEEEERQRGNFPDRFSGHQFPNYSSELNVNALLLGDSALYLCASTQSRASGSTDTQYFGPGTRLTVL.

The count of this clone is one. The chain recombines TRBV10-3 with TRBJ1-2; D call uncertain. Trimming cost V 2 bases and J 0 bases, with 13 bases left between them. In germline, CDR1 is ENHRY, CDR2 SYGVKD. The CDR3 covers 16 residues. Written as DNA, the CDR3 is TGTGCCATCAGTGAGCCCCCGGAGGGAGCTAACTATGGCTACACCTTC. Translated, it gives CAISEPPEGANYGYTF.

The chain carries TRBV19 and TRBJ2-7; the D gene is possibly TRBD2 (5 bases). In germline, CDR1 is LNHDA, CDR2 SQIVND (reference sequence). The CDR3 spans 15 residues. V was shortened by 5 bases and J by 2 bases, with 16 bases between the two germline ends. CDR3 in amino acids: CASSSSSGVPYEQYF. The CDR3 bases are TGTGCCAGTAGTTCCTCCTCCGGGGTACCCTACGAGCAGTACTTC.

V is TRBV11-2 and J is TRBJ2-5, with 7 bases matching TRBD1. Germline V CDR1 and CDR2: SGHAT, FQNNGV. The CDR3 loop spans 12 amino acids. The trim removed 6 bases at V and 10 bases at J, leaving 8 bases unmatched. For the CDR3, the DNA is TGTGCCAGCAGTTACAGACAGGGAATCCAGTACTTC. Translating gives CASSYRQGIQYF. The full variable domain, with the rest looked up from reference TRBV11-2 and TRBJ2-5, is EAGVAQSPRYKIIEKRQSVAFWCNPISGHATLYWYQQILGQGPKLLIQFQNNGVVDDSQLPKDRFSAERLKGVDSTLKIQPAKLEDSAVYLCASSYRQGIQYFGPGTRLLVL.

The chain uses TRBV6-5 and TRBJ2-3; 12 bases are a match to TRBD2. The CDR3 totals 15 residues. With V trimmed by 6 bases and J by 5 bases, 6 bases remained unmatched. Germline V gives CDR1 MNHEY, CDR2 SVGAGI. CDR3 nucleotide sequence: TGTGCCAGCAGGTCGACTAGCGGGGGTGTAGATACGCAGTATTTT. It yields the protein CASRSTSGGVDTQYF.

This clone was counted once. The V gene is TRBV4-1, the J gene TRBJ2-1, with D unclear. From germline, CDR1 is MGHRA and CDR2 YSYEKL. This CDR3 has 13 residues. V was cut by 0 bases and J by 10 bases, with 10 bases left in between. CDR3 DNA: TGCGCCAGCAGCCAAGACCGGAGAGGCGAGCAGTTCTTC. It yields the protein CASSQDRRGEQFF.

The rearrangement joins TRBV13 to TRBJ2-1, with 14 positions matching TRBD2. The ends lost 5 bases at V and 6 bases at J; junction bases unmatched: 21. Germline loops: CDR1 PRHDT, CDR2 FYEKMQ (reference sequence). The CDR3 loop spans 21 amino acids. CDR3 in DNA: TGTGCCAGCAGCCTAACCGGCTGGACTAGCGGGGGGCCCTTCTGGTTCAATGAGCAGTTCTTC. Protein product: CASSLTGWTSGGPFWFNEQFF.

This clone was observed once. The V call is TRBV27, the J call TRBJ2-1; maybe TRBD1 (6 bases). Trimming took 2 bases from V and 4 from J, leaving 15 bases between them. Germline V gene lookup returns CDR1 MNHEY and CDR2 SMNVEV (reference sequence). The CDR3 runs 16 residues. The CDR3 is CASSLVSWQGYNEQFF. In DNA, the CDR3 is TGTGCCAGCAGTTTAGTTTCTTGGCAGGGGTACAATGAGCAGTTCTTC.

This clone was detected only once. The chain couples TRBV2 to TRBJ1-2; D not resolved. The germline V gene has CDR1 SNHLY and CDR2 FYNNEI. The CDR3 runs 13 residues. The V gene lost 11 bases and the J gene lost 9 bases, with 22 bases spanning the gap. CDR3 bases: TGTGCCCCCCAAGTCGGGGAGGGTTCGAGCTACACCTTC. This codes for CAPQVGEGSSYTF. Based on the CDR3 plus reference TRBV2 and TRBJ1-2, the full variable domain is EPEVTQTPSHQVTQMGQEVILRCVPISNHLYFYWYRQILGQKVEFLVSFYNNEISEKSEIFDDQFSVERPDGSNFTLKIRSTKLEDSAMYFCAPQVGEGSSYTFGSGTRLTVV.

J is TRBJ1-6 and V is TRBV6-5; 10 bases map to TRBD1. Germline CDR1 and CDR2: MNHEY and SVGAGI. Trimming removed 3 bases from V and 10 bases from J; junction bases left unmatched: 6. CDR3 length: 15 residues. The CDR3 loop reads CASSYGGTGVSPLHF. The CDR3, as DNA: TGTGCCAGCAGTTATGGTGGGACAGGGGTCTCACCCCTCCACTTT.

A few counts support this clone. The chain has TRBV13 and TRBJ1-3, with D possibly TRBD1 on 5 matching bases. Germline CDR1 PRHDT, CDR2 FYEKMQ (reference sequence). The CDR3 is 17 residues long. Trimming removed 4 bases at V and 4 bases at J, with 20 bases between. CDR3 in amino acids: CASSSRQNPRTGNTIYF. For the CDR3, the DNA is TGTGCCAGCAGCTCCAGACAGAACCCAAGGACGGGAAACACCATATATTTT.

The rearrangement uses TRBV28 and TRBJ2-7, with a possible D match to TRBD2 (6 bases). The germline CDR1 and CDR2 sequences are MDHEN and SYDVKM. With 7 bases removed from V and 2 bases from J, the gap between germline ends came to 15 bases. This CDR3 comprises 14 residues. The DNA for the CDR3 is TGTGCCAGCAATAACCCGGGGGATCCCTACGAGCAGTACTTC. Amino acids: CASNNPGDPYEQYF.

This clone appeared once. The chain has TRBV11-3 and TRBJ2-3; 8 nucleotides match TRBD1. Germline V gives CDR1 SGHNT, CDR2 YENEEA. The CDR3 length is 18 residues. Trimming at V came to 1 base and at J to 4 bases, leaving 13 bases not matched to a gene. This CDR3 reads CASSLGPGQGHDPDTQYF. The CDR3 nucleotides are TGTGCCAGCAGCTTAGGCCCCGGACAGGGCCACGACCCAGATACGCAGTATTTT.

This clone came up a few times. The gene calls are TRBV28 and TRBJ2-7, with 7 bases lining up with TRBD2. V shed 3 bases and J 2 bases; nucleotides not matched to a gene: 4. The CDR3 has 14 amino acids. From germline, CDR1 is MDHEN and CDR2 SYDVKM. The CDR3 protein is CASSFMGGAYEQYF. For the CDR3, the DNA is TGTGCCAGCAGTTTCATGGGGGGGGCCTACGAGCAGTACTTC.

There are a few counts of this clone. The gene calls are TRBV6-6 and TRBJ1-5; no clear D. This CDR3 is built from 11 residues. The V end was cut by 4 bases, the J end by 5 bases, with 3 bases between. CDR1 and CDR2 (germline): MNHNY, SVGAGI (reference sequence). Here the CDR3 reads CASSSDQPQHF. The CDR3 DNA is TGTGCCAGCAGTTCGGATCAGCCCCAGCATTTT.

This chain uses TRBV12-3 or TRBV12-4 with TRBJ1-5, with 9 bases fitting TRBD1. This CDR3 contains 13 residues. The junction had 5 bases not matched to a gene; V was cut back by 7 bases and J by 7 bases. Here the CDR3 reads CASMDRGGQPQHF. The CDR3 DNA reads TGTGCCAGCATGGACAGGGGAGGCCAGCCCCAGCATTTT.

The gene calls are TRBV19 and TRBJ2-7; TRBD1 matches 7 bases. Germline V gives CDR1 LNHDA, CDR2 SQIVND (reference sequence). The CDR3 extends over 15 amino acids. The V segment lost 6 bases and the J segment 3 bases; nucleotides outside the gene matches: 11. Here the CDR3 reads CASSRSGQMYYEQYF. CDR3 bases: TGTGCCAGTAGCCGCTCGGGACAGATGTACTACGAGCAGTACTTC.

CDR3 amino acids: CASSLGLANEQFF. The CDR3 DNA sequence: TGTGCCAGCAGCTTGGGACTAGCCAATGAGCAGTTCTTC. This rearrangement joins TRBV7-9 to TRBJ2-1, with TRBD2 matching over 9 bases. The CDR3 is made up of 13 amino acids. Germline V lookup: CDR1 SEHNR, CDR2 FQNEAQ (reference sequence). With 3 bases clipped from V and 6 bases from J, the junction kept 0 bases outside the gene matches.

The chain couples TRBV7-9 to TRBJ1-5; D possibly corresponds to TRBD1 (5 bases). Looked up from germline, CDR1 is SEHNR and CDR2 is FQNEAQ (reference sequence). The length of the CDR3 is 13 residues. With 3 bases removed from V and 8 bases from J, the gap between germline ends came to 11 bases. The CDR3 DNA reads TGTGCCAGCAGCTTTTCTCAGGGAAAGCCCCAGCATTTT. This gives the protein CASSFSQGKPQHF.

This clone turned up a few times. The rearrangement uses TRBV19 and TRBJ2-7, with 10 bases fitting TRBD1. Germline-derived CDR1 and CDR2 are LNHDA and SQIVND (reference sequence). V lost 5 bases and J lost 2; bases outside the gene matches: 6. CDR3 length: 15 residues. Here the CDR3 reads CASSSGTGAAYEQYF. In DNA form, the CDR3 reads TGTGCCAGTAGTTCCGGGACAGGGGCCGCCTACGAGCAGTACTTC. The whole variable domain, filled in from reference TRBV19 and TRBJ2-7, reads DGGITQSPKYLFRKEGQNVTLSCEQNLNHDAMYWYRQDPGQGLRLIYYSQIVNDFQKGDIAEGYSVSREKKESFPLTVTSAQKNPTAFYLCASSSGTGAAYEQYFGPGTRLTVT.